Presented here are 30 T cell receptor beta chains from one specimen sequenced in a study of cytomegalovirus exposure and HLA in healthy donors. Primers included in the PCR were 60 Vbeta and 13 Jbeta primers. The table came from immunoSEQ multiplex PCR; TCRdb's copy has only in-frame clones and leaves some out. The sample holds roughly 170,000 clones, approximately 78% seen once. The specimen sequenced was PBMCs. These receptors were collected from a young woman in good health and CMV-seronegative.

The V gene is TRBV6-1, the J gene TRBJ2-7; a weak D match, TRBD2 (6 bases). This CDR3 is 13 amino acids long. Germline CDR1 MNHNS, CDR2 SASEGT. V lost 7 bases and J 2 bases, leaving 12 bases between the germline ends. Here the CDR3 DNA reads TGTGCCAGCAACCGGGACTTTACCTACGAGCAGTACTTC. Its translation: CASNRDFTYEQYF.

CDR3 in amino acids: CASTWGRVPNQPQHF. The CDR3 region has the DNA TGTGCCAGCACATGGGGCAGAGTCCCGAATCAGCCCCAGCATTTT. V usage is TRBV6-1 and J usage is TRBJ1-5, with a possible D match to TRBD1 (5 bases). Trimming pared 7 bases from V and 4 bases from J, leaving 17 bases between. The CDR3 covers 15 residues. Germline-derived CDR1 and CDR2 are MNHNS and SASEGT.

This clone was picked up a small number of times. The rearrangement joins TRBV5-1 to TRBJ1-2, with 8 bases matching TRBD1. V gave up 0 bases and J gave up 8 bases; unmatched junction bases: 6. CDR1 is SGHRS, CDR2 YFSETQ, per germline. CDR3 length: 14 amino acids. The CDR3 spells CASSLEDRGGGYTF. In DNA, the CDR3 is TGCGCCAGCAGCTTGGAAGACAGGGGCGGAGGCTACACCTTC.

The chain employs TRBV7-9 and TRBJ2-5; 11 bases are shared with TRBD2. Germline V gene lookup returns CDR1 SEHNR and CDR2 FQNEAQ (reference sequence). The CDR3 is 15 amino acids. J was trimmed by 4 bases and V by 0 bases; bases with no gene match: 1. CDR3 region: CASSLASGRGETQYF. CDR3 DNA sequence: TGTGCCAGCAGCTTAGCTAGCGGGAGGGGAGAGACCCAGTACTTC.

The chain links TRBV4-1 to TRBJ2-3; D unclear. The CDR3 runs to 14 residues. From germline, CDR1 is MGHRA and CDR2 YSYEKL. Deletions cut 0 bases from V and 3 bases from J, with 7 bases between. The CDR3 reads CASSQERITDTQYF. The CDR3 region has the DNA TGCGCCAGCAGCCAAGAGAGGATAACAGATACGCAGTATTTT.

The V and J genes are TRBV29-1 and TRBJ1-2; TRBD1 matches 10 bases. The CDR3 is 13 residues long. The trim removed 4 bases at V and 4 bases at J, leaving 3 bases unmatched. The germline CDR1 and CDR2 sequences are SQVTM and ANQGSEA. The CDR3 region is CSVAGTGAYGYTF. CDR3 in DNA: TGCAGCGTTGCCGGGACAGGGGCCTATGGCTACACCTTC.

Only a few counts were recorded for this clone. Lacking the conserved final phenylalanine or tryptophan, this CDR3 likely reflects a read error. It is unclear where the CDR3 begins or ends on the DNA, so no DNA is shown, and the CDR3 is as TCRdb lists it. The V and J genes are TRBV20-1 and TRBJ1-4; the table's TRBD1 call for D was not verified on the DNA. CDR1 and CDR2 from the germline V gene are DFQATT and SNEGSKA (reference sequence). The CDR3 length equals 10 residues, ends included. This CDR3 is CSARVRGPLI.

The gene calls are TRBV5-1 and TRBJ2-2; 7 nucleotides align to TRBD1. J gave up 3 bases and V 2 bases, and 10 bases lay outside the gene matches. The V gene's germline CDR1 is SGHRS and CDR2 YFSETQ. The CDR3 extends over 17 amino acids. In DNA, the CDR3 is TGCGCCAGCAGCTTCCTGACAGGGTACGGCGACACCGGGGAGCTGTTTTTT. This sequence encodes CASSFLTGYGDTGELFF.

This clone has a handful of counts. The rearrangement links TRBV5-4 to TRBJ2-7; no firm D call. Germline V lookup: CDR1 SGHNT, CDR2 YYREEE (reference sequence). V lost 0 bases and J 4 bases, leaving 20 bases between the germline ends. This CDR3 has 17 amino acids. CDR3 coding DNA: TGTGCCAGCAGCTTGGTTCATGAGGTAGTCGGAAAATACGAGCAGTACTTC. This encodes CASSLVHEVVGKYEQYF.

The chain combines TRBV29-1 with TRBJ2-7; tentatively, D is TRBD2 (6 bases). There are 12 residues in the CDR3. V dropped 0 bases and J dropped 6 bases, with 9 bases sitting between them. Germline CDR1 reads SQVTM; CDR2 reads ANQGSEA. The CDR3, as DNA: TGCAGCGTTGAAGAGGGAGGAGGCGAGCAGTACTTC. Translated: CSVEEGGGEQYF.

This clone has a handful of counts. The J gene is TRBJ2-1, the V gene TRBV27; 13 bases agree with TRBD2. The V segment lost 3 bases and the J segment 8 bases; nucleotides outside the gene matches: 4. The CDR3 covers 15 residues. Germline CDR1 reads MNHEY; CDR2 reads SMNVEV (reference sequence). In DNA, the CDR3 is TGTGCCAGCAGTTTTGGACTAGCGGGAGTATATGAGCAGTTCTTC. Protein: CASSFGLAGVYEQFF.

This chain joins TRBV27 and TRBJ2-7, with 13 bases lining up with TRBD2. Per the germline V gene, CDR1 is MNHEY and CDR2 is SMNVEV (reference sequence). The CDR3 is made up of 18 amino acids. J gave up 2 bases and V 2 bases, and 9 bases lay outside the gene matches. The CDR3 DNA is TGTGCCAGCAGTTTAACAGGGACTAGCGGGACTCTCACCTACGAGCAGTACTTC. Translating gives CASSLTGTSGTLTYEQYF.

This clone occurred a few times. The J gene is TRBJ2-1, the V gene TRBV4-2; D is perhaps TRBD1 (6 bases). V was cut by 0 bases and J by 5 bases, with 14 bases left in between. The CDR3 consists of 16 residues. Germline lookup yields CDR1 LGHNA and CDR2 YNFKEQ. The CDR3 spells CASSQDRDIPNNEQFF. In DNA form, the CDR3 reads TGTGCCAGCAGCCAAGACCGGGACATTCCCAACAATGAGCAGTTCTTC.

J is TRBJ2-3 and V is TRBV10-3, with TRBD2 matching 9 bases. V lost 4 bases and J lost 5; bases outside the gene matches: 13. The CDR3 is 17 amino acids. The V gene's germline CDR1 is ENHRY and CDR2 SYGVKD. The CDR3 DNA sequence: TGTGCCATCAGTGTGAAGACTAGCGGAAACGGGGGAGATACGCAGTATTTT. Protein: CAISVKTSGNGGDTQYF.

V and J are TRBV5-1 and TRBJ2-2, with a weak D call TRBD2 (5 bases). Trimming stripped 3 bases from V and 0 bases from J, with 12 bases between. Looked up from germline, CDR1 is SGHRS and CDR2 is YFSETQ. This CDR3 region has 16 residues. CDR3 sequence reads: CASSSTRTANTGELFF. The CDR3 nucleotides read TGCGCCAGCAGCTCCACTAGAACCGCGAACACCGGGGAGCTGTTTTTT.

The V and J genes are TRBV6-6 and TRBJ2-7; D remains ambiguous. V lost 10 bases, J lost 2 bases, and 18 bases lay in between. Germline lookup yields CDR1 MNHNY and CDR2 SVGAGI (reference sequence). This CDR3 is 14 amino acids long. The CDR3 sequence is CAISRLDGAYEQYF. For the CDR3, the DNA is TGTGCCATCAGCCGACTTGACGGTGCCTACGAGCAGTACTTC.

This chain uses TRBV27 with TRBJ2-3; TRBD1 aligns across 7 bases. The J segment lost 2 bases and the V segment lost 5 bases, leaving 7 bases of the junction unmatched. There are 15 residues in the CDR3. Germline assignment: CDR1 MNHEY and CDR2 SMNVEV (reference sequence). The CDR3 DNA follows: TGTGCCAGCAGTCCGGGACAGACCCACACAGATACGCAGTATTTT. This sequence encodes CASSPGQTHTDTQYF.

This chain connects TRBV9 to TRBJ2-7; 8 bases map to TRBD2. The CDR3 runs 15 residues. Germline V CDR1 and CDR2: SGDLS, YYNGEE. V shed 0 bases, J shed 2 bases, and the junction held 4 bases outside the gene matches. CDR3 sequence: CASSVADGGAYEQYF. The CDR3 DNA is TGTGCCAGCAGCGTAGCTGACGGGGGGGCCTACGAGCAGTACTTC.

This clone has only a few counts. The rearrangement joins TRBV21-1 to TRBJ1-5. TRBV21-1 is assigned pseudogene status. The CDR3 loop spans 15 amino acids. CDR3 DNA: TGTGCCAGCTCGGTTGGGAGGGGGTGCAATCAGCCCCAGCATTTT. Its protein is CASSVGRGCNQPQHF.

The chain carries TRBV28 and TRBJ1-3; tentatively, D is TRBD1 (5 bases). The CDR3 sequence is 17 residues long. Trimming stripped 7 bases from V and 0 bases from J, with 19 bases between. In germline, CDR1 is MDHEN, CDR2 SYDVKM. The CDR3 loop reads CASTSLGQGGSGNTIYF. The CDR3, as DNA: TGTGCCAGCACTTCCCTGGGGCAGGGCGGCTCTGGAAACACCATATATTTT. Looking up the rest from reference TRBV28 and TRBJ1-3 gives the full variable domain: DVKVTQSSRYLVKRTGEKVFLECVQDMDHENMFWYRQDPGLGLRLIYFSYDVKMKEKGDIPEGYSVSREKKERFSLILESASTNQTSMYLCASTSLGQGGSGNTIYFGEGSWLTVV.

This clone was observed a single time. V and J are TRBV18 and TRBJ2-5; D unresolved. The V gene lost 3 bases and the J gene lost 3 bases, with 5 bases spanning the gap. This CDR3 is built from 12 residues. Germline CDR1 KGHSH, CDR2 LQKENI. The CDR3: CASSPREETQYF. The CDR3 DNA reads TGTGCCAGCTCACCCCGGGAAGAGACCCAGTACTTC.

This clone occurred a few times. The V and J genes are TRBV5-1 and TRBJ1-1, with D uncertain. CDR1 and CDR2 (germline): SGHRS, YFSETQ. The length of the CDR3 is 15 residues. Trimming pared 0 bases from V and 4 bases from J, leaving 13 bases between. The CDR3 loop is CASSLAAGTGTEAFF. The CDR3 region has the DNA TGCGCCAGCAGCTTGGCTGCGGGTACGGGCACTGAAGCTTTCTTT. Drawing the rest from reference TRBV5-1 and TRBJ1-1, the complete variable domain is KAGVTQTPRYLIKTRGQQVTLSCSPISGHRSVSWYQQTPGQGLQFLFEYFSETQRNKGNFPGRFSGRQFSNSRSEMNVSTLELGDSALYLCASSLAAGTGTEAFFGQGTRLTVV.

The chain recombines TRBV19 with TRBJ2-6; D perhaps matches TRBD1 (6 bases). CDR3 length equals 16 residues. V was cut by 5 bases and J by 0 bases, with 11 bases left in between. The germline gives CDR1 LNHDA, CDR2 SQIVND (reference sequence). The CDR3 loop is CASSSGQYSGANVLTF. CDR3 bases: TGTGCCAGTAGTTCAGGACAGTACTCTGGGGCCAACGTCCTGACTTTC.

The chain links TRBV6-1 to TRBJ2-7, with D possibly matching TRBD1 (6 bases). V lost 3 bases and J lost 2, with 11 bases in between. The CDR3 is 14 amino acids. From germline, CDR1 is MNHNS and CDR2 SASEGT. The CDR3 spells CASSDIGQPYEQYF. DNA of the CDR3: TGTGCCAGCAGTGACATAGGACAGCCCTACGAGCAGTACTTC.

The V gene is TRBV23-1, the J gene TRBJ2-1, with 7 bases identical to TRBD1. TRBV23-1 is an open reading frame, and its role is uncertain. This CDR3 is 20 amino acids long. With V trimmed by 7 bases and J by 5 bases, 26 bases remained unmatched. CDR3 in amino acids: CASNTNQPRTGFLKNNEQFF. Written as DNA, the CDR3 is TGCGCCAGCAACACAAATCAGCCAAGGACAGGCTTTTTGAAGAACAATGAGCAGTTCTTC.

The chain carries TRBV2 and TRBJ1-6; tentative D call: TRBD1 (6 bases). With 9 bases removed from V and 7 bases from J, the gap between germline ends came to 16 bases. The germline V gene has CDR1 SNHLY and CDR2 FYNNEI. This CDR3 spans 14 amino acids. CDR3 DNA sequence: TGTGCCAGATCGGAGGACAGAGAAAATTCACCCCTCCACTTT. Its protein product is CARSEDRENSPLHF.

The chain links TRBV5-1 to TRBJ2-7; 10 nucleotides line up with TRBD2. The CDR3 extends over 16 amino acids. Unmatched junction bases numbered 6, after V lost 0 bases and J lost 3 bases. Germline CDR1 and CDR2: SGHRS and YFSETQ. CDR3 coding DNA: TGCGCCAGCAGCTTGGATCCTACTAGCGGGAACTACGAGCAGTACTTC. Amino acid sequence: CASSLDPTSGNYEQYF.

This clone was counted a single time. The CDR3 nucleotides read TGTGCCACCCATTCGGCGGGAGAACAGTATTTT. Protein: CATHSAGEQYF. This chain joins TRBV19 and TRBJ2-3; 7 positions match TRBD2. CDR1 and CDR2 (germline): LNHDA, SQIVND (reference sequence). This CDR3 region has 11 residues. Germline trimming cut 10 bases from V and 12 bases from J; bases unmatched to any gene: 10. Combining the CDR3 with reference TRBV19 and TRBJ2-3 gives the whole variable domain DGGITQSPKYLFRKEGQNVTLSCEQNLNHDAMYWYRQDPGQGLRLIYYSQIVNDFQKGDIAEGYSVSREKKESFPLTVTSAQKNPTAFYLCATHSAGEQYFGPGTRLTVL.

The rearrangement uses TRBV4-1 and TRBJ2-1; 10 nucleotides line up with TRBD2. CDR1 is MGHRA, CDR2 YSYEKL, per germline. This CDR3 is built from 15 residues. The V and J ends lost 6 bases and 4 bases, in that order; junction bases with no gene match: 6. The CDR3 here is CASRRSSGSYNEQFF. In nucleotides, the CDR3 is TGCGCCAGCAGGCGTTCTAGCGGGAGTTACAATGAGCAGTTCTTC.

This clone was seen a few times. The rearrangement joins TRBV7-2 to TRBJ2-1, with D maybe TRBD2 (5 bases). Germline V gene lookup returns CDR1 SGHTA and CDR2 FQGNSA. V lost 1 base and J 6 bases, leaving 13 bases between the germline ends. This CDR3 has 15 amino acids. The DNA for the CDR3 is TGTGCCAGCAGCTTAGGAGGGTTGCCTAGCAATGAGCAGTTCTTC. Its translation is CASSLGGLPSNEQFF. The variable domain in full, with the rest retrieved from reference TRBV7-2 and TRBJ2-1, is GAGVSQSPSNKVTEKGKDVELRCDPISGHTALYWYRQSLGQGLEFLIYFQGNSAPDKSGLPSDRFSAERTGGSVSTLTIQRTQQEDSAVYLCASSLGGLPSNEQFFGPGTRLTVL.